This T cell receptor beta chain comes out of a study of T cells expressing NK-cell markers (dated by TCRdb to 2020 to 2021). About the investigation overall: TCR beta-chain repertoires were profiled in sorted CD3+CD56+NKG2C+, CD3+CD56+NKG2C- and CD3+CD56-NKG2C+ T-cell subsets from eight donors. Among the eight sequenced donors, only one was HCMV-seronegative, while the other seven were HCMV-seropositive. The study sequenced eight donors, all healthy volunteers chosen at random: three men and five women. The libraries were sequenced on Illumina HiSeq 2000/2500, MiSeq or NextSeq, producing 2 x 150 bp reads.

To determine HCMV serostatus, a commercial ELISA kit was used to detect HCMV-specific IgG in serum. Peripheral blood mononuclear cells were isolated from blood by Ficoll density gradient centrifugation. The data were produced on an Illumina HiSeq 2000. TCR beta cDNA libraries were made by 5'RACE template switching that added a universal primer site and unique molecular identifiers. Synthesis of cDNA was primed from the TCR beta constant segment and was followed by two consecutive PCR amplification steps. The paper's processing steps were these. Reads were demultiplexed and grouped by UMI with MIGEC, and clonotypes were assembled and quantified with MiTCR. Only TCR cDNA sequences supported by at least two reads were kept to exclude erroneous sequences. The tcR package was used for downstream repertoire analysis, and clonotypes were matched between fractions using CDR3 nucleotide sequence together with V segment. VDJmatch was used to annotate antigen specificity against VDJdb, with one amino acid substitution allowed in CDR3. TCRdb reprocessed the public reads and reports one entry per CDR3 protein sequence, without DNA. TCRdb's processing, not the authors', yielded these V and J calls. The sample's own table lists about 370,000 distinct CDR3 sequences. The top ten hold 9.5% to 12% of the sample.

As concerns this clonotype: The antigen it binds to is not known.

Sequences LGHNA (CDR1) and YNFKEQ (CDR2) are obtained from the germline V gene. The CDR3 goes from the cysteine to the phenylalanine over 11 residues. DNA was not recorded. The full study reports these points: It remained unclear whether the expanded NKG2C-expressing T cell clones were specific for HCMV antigens. In over 5 donors, the dominant CD3+CD56+NKG2C+ clonotypes were among the top 10 CD8+ clonotypes and accounted for roughly 1.0-8% of CD8+ T cells. Those dominant clonotypes were again the most abundant among CD3+CD56-NKG2C+ cells in several donors, at roughly 28.3-60.1%.

The receptor chain draws on TRBV4-2 and TRBJ2-4. Input material: blood T cells: a sorted CD56 or NKG2C T cell subset, CD4+ or CD8+ T cells, or bulk PBMC T cells (not recorded which). The clonotype was recovered from a woman between 45 and 65 years old in good health. Donor details come from another sample of the same person, matched by shared clones. CDR3 protein: CASSQGAIQYF.